Following are 32 T cell receptor beta chains from one sample sequenced in a study of cytomegalovirus exposure and HLA in healthy donors. In the PCR, 60 Vbeta and 13 Jbeta primers were used. Repertoires were generated with immunoSEQ multiplex PCR, while TCRdb's copy carries only in-frame clones and drops some. The sample spans tens of thousands of clones; the ten largest clones claim more than 10%. Material for sequencing was PBMCs. The receptor set was obtained from a woman in her twenties or thirties in good health and CMV-seropositive.

The rearrangement links TRBV6-6 to TRBJ2-5; D perhaps matches TRBD2 (5 bases). Trimming shortened V by 6 bases and J by 1 base, and 9 bases separated the two germline ends. Per germline, CDR1 MNHNY and CDR2 SVGAGI (reference sequence). This CDR3 contains 13 residues. The CDR3 loop reads CASSPRGQETQYF. Here the CDR3 DNA reads TGTGCCAGCAGCCCCCGGGGCCAAGAGACCCAGTACTTC.

The gene calls are TRBV4-2 and TRBJ1-1, with TRBD1 as a possible D gene (6 bases). V was shortened by 3 bases and J by 5 bases, with 22 bases between the two germline ends. This CDR3 is 17 amino acids long. The V gene's germline CDR1 is LGHNA and CDR2 YNFKEQ. The CDR3 reads CASSQGVGGGLGTEAFF. In DNA, the CDR3 is TGTGCCAGCAGCCAGGGTGTAGGGGGGGGCTTAGGGACTGAAGCTTTCTTT.

This chain links TRBV7-9 with TRBJ2-1, with a weak D call TRBD2 (5 bases). V dropped 1 base and J dropped 8 bases, with 18 bases sitting between them. CDR1 and CDR2 from the germline V gene are SEHNR and FQNEAQ (reference sequence). This CDR3 has 16 residues. The CDR3 loop is CASSLVDLAGMYEQFF. DNA of the CDR3: TGTGCCAGCAGCTTAGTGGACCTAGCTGGAATGTATGAGCAGTTCTTC.

The chain recombines TRBV30 with TRBJ1-4; maybe TRBD1 (5 bases). V was cut by 0 bases and J by 10 bases, with 18 bases left in between. The CDR3 is made up of 15 amino acids. From germline, CDR1 is GTSNPN and CDR2 SVGIG (reference sequence). CDR3 bases: TGTGCCTGGAGTGTAGATGGAAGGTATCAGGGAAAACTGTTTTTT. Translated: CAWSVDGRYQGKLFF. Looking up the rest from reference TRBV30 and TRBJ1-4 gives the full variable domain: SQTIHQWPATLVQPVGSPLSLECTVEGTSNPNLYWYRQAAGRGLQLLFYSVGIGQISSEVPQNLSASRPQDRQFILSSKKLLLSDSGFYLCAWSVDGRYQGKLFFGSGTQLSVL.

The genes are TRBV29-1 and TRBJ1-1; 10 nucleotides line up with TRBD1. The CDR3 consists of 15 residues. The germline CDR1 and CDR2 sequences are SQVTM and ANQGSEA. V was clipped by 3 bases and J by 5 bases; unmatched bases: 9. The CDR3 region is CSVDLTGGAGTEAFF. The CDR3 DNA reads TGCAGCGTTGATCTGACAGGGGGCGCGGGGACTGAAGCTTTCTTT.

The rearrangement uses TRBV12-5 and TRBJ2-3, with TRBD1 matching 9 bases. With 7 bases clipped from V and 0 bases from J, the junction kept 8 bases outside the gene matches. The CDR3 runs 16 residues. Germline-derived CDR1 and CDR2 are LGHNT and FRNRAP. CDR3 region: CASATTGGPSTDTQYF. CDR3 nucleotide sequence: TGTGCTAGTGCCACCACAGGGGGCCCTAGCACAGATACGCAGTATTTT.

The V call is TRBV18, the J call TRBJ1-5; TRBD1 might be the D (6 bases). The germline gives CDR1 KGHSH, CDR2 LQKENI. CDR3 size: 17 residues. Trimming shortened V by 4 bases and J by 5 bases, and 21 bases separated the two germline ends. The CDR3 sequence: CASSRRRAGDKDQPQHF. The CDR3 DNA sequence: TGTGCCAGCTCACGACGCCGGGCAGGGGATAAAGATCAGCCCCAGCATTTT. Supplemented by reference TRBV18 and TRBJ1-5, the full variable domain reads NAGVMQNPRHLVRRRGQEARLRCSPMKGHSHVYWYRQLPEEGLKFMVYLQKENIIDESGMPKERFSAEFPKEGPSILRIQQVVRGDSAAYFCASSRRRAGDKDQPQHFGDGTRLSIL.

V and J are TRBV28 and TRBJ1-2; TRBD1 matches at 7 bases. Trimming removed 5 bases from V and 8 bases from J; junction bases left unmatched: 14. Germline V gene lookup returns CDR1 MDHEN and CDR2 SYDVKM. CDR3 length: 15 residues. The CDR3 DNA follows: TGTGCCAGCAGTCCACATAGTGACAGGGTCTACGGCTACACCTTC. Encoded protein: CASSPHSDRVYGYTF.

With regard to this clone: In this CDR3 the conserved last residue, phenylalanine or tryptophan, is missing, so a read error is likely. V is TRBV30 and J is TRBJ1-2; 9 bases are shared with TRBD1. Germline values: CDR1 GTSNPN, CDR2 SVGIG (reference sequence). The CDR3 totals 14 residues. Trimming cost V 3 bases and J 6 bases; bases outside gene matches: 8. The CDR3 region is CAWRTHRGRDGYTL. Written as DNA, the CDR3 is TGTGCCTGGAGAACACACAGGGGGCGAGATGGCTACACCCTC.

The J gene is TRBJ1-1, the V gene TRBV25-1, with D tentatively TRBD1 (6 bases). The germline V gene encodes CDR1 MGHDK and CDR2 SYGVNS. The CDR3 covers 17 residues. V lost 4 bases and J lost 2, with 20 bases in between. For the CDR3, the DNA is TGTGCCAGCAGTGCCCTAGGGGGACCCGGGGCCAACACTGAAGCTTTCTTT. Protein sequence: CASSALGGPGANTEAFF.

The chain employs TRBV19 and TRBJ2-7; D is undetermined. Trimming pared 3 bases from V and 2 bases from J, leaving 8 bases between. The CDR3 spans 13 residues. Germline V CDR1 and CDR2: LNHDA, SQIVND (reference sequence). The CDR3 DNA follows: TGTGCCAGTAGTATTGGCCACACCTACGAGCAGTACTTC. It specifies CASSIGHTYEQYF.

The chain joins TRBV18 to TRBJ2-2; 11 bases are a match to TRBD2. The V and J ends lost 3 bases and 2 bases, in that order; junction bases with no gene match: 11. This CDR3 comprises 19 residues. The germline CDR1 and CDR2 sequences are KGHSH and LQKENI. The CDR3 nucleotides read TGTGCCAGCTCACCGACCGATCCTAGCGGGGGGAAAAACACCGGGGAGCTGTTTTTT. This translates into CASSPTDPSGGKNTGELFF.

In regard to this clone: The identical CDR3 is also encoded by other nucleotide sequences in the sample. The rearrangement joins TRBV7-3 to TRBJ2-1; 7 positions match TRBD2. After removal of 6 bases from V and 9 bases from J, the junction contained 5 bases not matched to a gene. Germline V gene lookup returns CDR1 SGHTA and CDR2 FQGTGA. CDR3 size: 12 residues. For the CDR3, the DNA is TGTGCCAGCAGGGATGGGGGGGGTGAGCAGTTCTTC. Protein product: CASRDGGGEQFF.

The rearrangement uses TRBV27 and TRBJ1-6; 7 bases agree with TRBD1. Per the germline V gene, CDR1 is MNHEY and CDR2 is SMNVEV (reference sequence). V lost 2 bases to trimming and J lost 9 bases; unmatched junction nucleotides: 4. The CDR3 is made up of 14 amino acids. The CDR3 protein is CASSLDAGGSPLHF. CDR3 coding DNA: TGTGCCAGCAGTTTAGATGCAGGGGGTTCACCCCTCCACTTT.

The chain carries TRBV6-4 and TRBJ2-1; 7 bases are a match to TRBD2. The junction had 4 bases not matched to a gene; V was cut back by 0 bases and J by 5 bases. CDR3 length: 15 residues. Germline values: CDR1 MRHNA, CDR2 SNTAGT. DNA of the CDR3: TGTGCCAGCAGTGACTCCGGCGGGAGCGACAATGAGCAGTTCTTC. The encoded protein is CASSDSGGSDNEQFF.

The genes are TRBV5-4 and TRBJ1-2; 8 nucleotides agree with TRBD1. The CDR3 totals 16 residues. Per germline, CDR1 SGHNT and CDR2 YYREEE (reference sequence). Unmatched junction bases numbered 8, after V lost 0 bases and J lost 4 bases. CDR3 nucleotide sequence: TGTGCCAGCAGCTTGGGACAGGGGCCTTACCCCTATGGCTACACCTTC. It translates to CASSLGQGPYPYGYTF.

The rearrangement joins TRBV28 to TRBJ2-2; 7 bases agree with TRBD1. J lost 6 bases, V lost 3 bases, and 7 bases had no gene match. Germline CDR1 reads MDHEN; CDR2 reads SYDVKM. CDR3 length: 15 amino acids. CDR3 nucleotides: TGTGCCAGCAGTTTGCAGGGGGTGCGGTCCGGGGAGCTGTTTTTT. Translating it yields CASSLQGVRSGELFF.

The chain couples TRBV29-1 to TRBJ2-1, with 11 nucleotides matching TRBD2. V was clipped by 4 bases and J by 1 base; unmatched bases: 6. The CDR3 is 16 amino acids. The V gene's germline CDR1 is SQVTM and CDR2 ANQGSEA. CDR3 sequence reads: CSVGVAGGLSYNEQFF. CDR3 nucleotides: TGCAGCGTTGGGGTAGCGGGGGGGCTGTCCTACAATGAGCAGTTCTTC.

The chain is built from TRBV12-5 and TRBJ2-7, with TRBD2 matching 7 bases. With V trimmed by 6 bases and J by 9 bases, 11 bases remained unmatched. CDR1 LGHNT and CDR2 FRNRAP come from the germline V gene. The CDR3 extends over 13 amino acids. The CDR3 nucleotides read TGTGCTAGTGGCGTACCTCGGGGGGTCGGGCAGTACTTC. Translating gives CASGVPRGVGQYF.

The chain employs TRBV7-8 and TRBJ2-1, with 8 nucleotides matching TRBD1. CDR1 and CDR2 from the germline V gene are SGHVS and FQNEAQ. This CDR3 has 15 residues. Trimming removed 1 base from V and 5 bases from J; junction bases left unmatched: 4. CDR3 amino acids: CASSLVGGQDNEQFF. CDR3 nucleotides: TGTGCCAGCAGCTTAGTTGGGGGACAGGACAATGAGCAGTTCTTC. The full variable domain, rest sourced from reference TRBV7-8 and TRBJ2-1, is GAGVSQSPRYKVAKRGQDVALRCDPISGHVSLFWYQQALGQGPEFLTYFQNEAQLDKSGLPSDRFFAERPEGSVSTLKIQRTQQEDSAVYLCASSLVGGQDNEQFFGPGTRLTVL.

V is TRBV2 and J is TRBJ2-7; a weak D match, TRBD2 (6 bases). This CDR3 spans 12 amino acids. CDR1 and CDR2 from the germline V gene are SNHLY and FYNNEI. Here the CDR3 reads CASVGAGYEQYF. CDR3 in DNA: TGTGCTAGCGTAGGGGCGGGATACGAGCAGTACTTC. The full variable domain, rest sourced from reference TRBV2 and TRBJ2-7, is EPEVTQTPSHQVTQMGQEVILRCVPISNHLYFYWYRQILGQKVEFLVSFYNNEISEKSEIFDDQFSVERPDGSNFTLKIRSTKLEDSAMYFCASVGAGYEQYFGPGTRLTVT.

V usage is TRBV4-1 and J usage is TRBJ1-2; D call uncertain. The CDR3 loop spans 15 amino acids. The V gene lost 1 base and the J gene lost 2 bases, with 11 bases spanning the gap. Per the germline V gene, CDR1 is MGHRA and CDR2 is YSYEKL. Written as DNA, the CDR3 is TGCGCCAGCAGCCAAGTATTTGAGGCGAACTATGGCTACACCTTC. It translates to CASSQVFEANYGYTF.

This chain uses TRBV19 with TRBJ2-7; TRBD1 aligns across 10 bases. J gave up 5 bases and V 5 bases, and 6 bases lay outside the gene matches. The CDR3 has 14 amino acids. Germline V gene lookup returns CDR1 LNHDA and CDR2 SQIVND (reference sequence). The CDR3, as DNA: TGTGCCAGTAGTGACAGGGGGCGGATCGACGAGCAGTACTTC. Its translation: CASSDRGRIDEQYF.

The chain carries TRBV7-9 and TRBJ2-3; possibly TRBD2 for D (6 bases). In germline, CDR1 is SEHNR, CDR2 FQNEAQ (reference sequence). The CDR3 runs to 15 residues. V was shortened by 7 bases and J by 0 bases, with 14 bases between the two germline ends. The CDR3, as DNA: TGTGCCAGCAACCCCGCGGAGGGGAGCACAGATACGCAGTATTTT. This codes for CASNPAEGSTDTQYF. The entire variable domain, with the rest obtained from reference TRBV7-9 and TRBJ2-3, is as follows: DTGVSQNPRHKITKRGQNVTFRCDPISEHNRLYWYRQTLGQGPEFLTYFQNEAQLEKSRLLSDRFSAERPKGSFSTLEIQRTEQGDSAMYLCASNPAEGSTDTQYFGPGTRLTVL.

V gene TRBV29-1 combines with J gene TRBJ2-1; D may be TRBD2 (7 bases). The CDR3 has 14 amino acids. Trimming cost V 3 bases and J 7 bases, with 16 bases left between them. The germline gives CDR1 SQVTM, CDR2 ANQGSEA. CDR3 in amino acids: CSVEGGQTINEQFF. DNA of the CDR3: TGCAGCGTTGAGGGGGGGCAGACCATTAATGAGCAGTTCTTC.

The gene calls are TRBV9 and TRBJ2-2; TRBD1 is a possible D gene (6 bases). The V end lost 0 bases, the J end lost 3 bases, and 9 bases lay between the germline ends. The length of the CDR3 is 15 residues. Germline V gene lookup returns CDR1 SGDLS and CDR2 YYNGEE. CDR3 amino acids: CASSVGQGYTGELFF. The CDR3 DNA is TGTGCCAGCAGCGTAGGCCAGGGGTACACCGGGGAGCTGTTTTTT.

This chain uses TRBV6-5 with TRBJ1-2; D perhaps matches TRBD1 (5 bases). Germline CDR1 and CDR2: MNHEY and SVGAGI. V lost 11 bases, J lost 8 bases, and 15 bases lay in between. The CDR3 is 11 residues long. CDR3 sequence reads: CAATAGRGYTF. In DNA, the CDR3 is TGTGCCGCAACGGCAGGGAGGGGCTACACCTTC.

DNA of the CDR3: TGTGCCTGGAGTCCCGGGATGGCGAAGGAGCTGTTTTTT. Its translation: CAWSPGMAKELFF. The chain couples TRBV30 to TRBJ2-2, with a weak D call TRBD2 (5 bases). V lost 2 bases to trimming and J lost 10 bases, with 14 bases between them. CDR1 is GTSNPN, CDR2 SVGIG, per germline (reference sequence). The CDR3 spans 13 residues.

The chain links TRBV2 to TRBJ1-4; D unresolved. The CDR3 has 13 amino acids. The V end lost 5 bases, the J end lost 8 bases, and 12 bases lay between the germline ends. In germline, CDR1 is SNHLY, CDR2 FYNNEI. CDR3 DNA sequence: TGTGCCAGCAGTCGACTCTTACGCGAAAAACTGTTTTTT. It codes for CASSRLLREKLFF. Combining the CDR3 with reference TRBV2 and TRBJ1-4 gives the whole variable domain EPEVTQTPSHQVTQMGQEVILRCVPISNHLYFYWYRQILGQKVEFLVSFYNNEISEKSEIFDDQFSVERPDGSNFTLKIRSTKLEDSAMYFCASSRLLREKLFFGSGTQLSVL.

CDR3 in DNA: TGTGCCAGCAGCAAACAGGGGGCCCCCGGGGAGCTGTTTTTT. It yields the protein CASSKQGAPGELFF. The chain is built from TRBV11-2 and TRBJ2-2, with 9 nucleotides matching TRBD1. The CDR3 length is 14 residues. V was pared by 5 bases and J by 6 bases, with 4 bases of the junction left unmatched. CDR1 SGHAT and CDR2 FQNNGV come from the germline V gene.

The J gene is TRBJ1-2, the V gene TRBV6-1; TRBD1 aligns across 8 bases. Germline V CDR1 and CDR2: MNHNS, SASEGT. The CDR3 consists of 14 residues. Trimming cost V 4 bases and J 4 bases; bases outside gene matches: 5. The CDR3 bases are TGTGCCAGCAGTGTGGAGGGACAGGTCTATGGCTACACCTTC. Amino acid sequence: CASSVEGQVYGYTF.

The CDR3 region is CSATGVTEAFF. In DNA, the CDR3 is TGCAGTGCTACGGGGGTCACTGAAGCTTTCTTT. The chain uses TRBV20-1 and TRBJ1-1, with D perhaps matching TRBD1 (5 bases). V lost 4 bases to trimming and J lost 4 bases, with 7 bases between them. The CDR3 is 11 residues long. Germline CDR1 DFQATT, CDR2 SNEGSKA (reference sequence).